This T cell receptor (beta chain) was documented in a study of T-cell reconstitution after alpha-beta-depleted transplantation in children. Preparation of the TCRbeta library used unique molecular identifiers. MiXCR was run by TCRdb on the PCR reads, yielding one entry per CDR3 protein. This sample carries around 200,000 distinct CDR3 sequences, approximately 9% of them seen once, and the ten largest clones take around 6.2%. Looked up from germline, CDR1 is SGHRS and CDR2 is YFSETQ. The length of the CDR3 is 15 residues. The ends were cut back, 4 bases at V and 0 bases at J, with 10 bases in the middle.

This sequence originates from a human donor who donated a stem cell graft to a child with acute lymphoblastic leukemia. Source: PBMCs from the stem cell graft donor, taken from the stem cell graft. This chain uses TRBV5-1 with TRBJ1-4; D is unresolved. In nucleotides, the CDR3 is TGCGCCAGCAGCAGTACACGCGCAACTAATGAAAAACTGTTTTTT. Its protein product is CASSSTRATNEKLFF.